Presented here are 30 T cell receptor beta chains from one specimen sequenced in a study of Ad26.COV2.S vaccination and SARS-CoV-2 variants. Treatment of the sample: 15 to 20 received Ad26.COV2.S at low or high dose, single or two shots; about five received placebo; per-sample allocation not given. Specimen acquisition occurred on day 63 following the initial vaccine or placebo injection. Clones were read by immunoSEQ multiplex PCR, and TCRdb kept only the in-frame ones, dropping some. The sample has approximately 340,000 clones, about 88% seen once; the top ten hold 3% to 4%. The input for sequencing was peripheral blood, taken in a trial of Ad26.COV2.S vaccine versus placebo. These receptors originate from a person aged 18-60 years who received the Ad26.COV2.S COVID-19 vaccine or a placebo.

The chain has TRBV19 and TRBJ1-6, with 7 bases aligning to TRBD1. The germline V gene has CDR1 LNHDA and CDR2 SQIVND (reference sequence). This CDR3 has 14 residues. The ends lost 3 bases at V and 7 bases at J; junction bases unmatched: 3. In DNA, the CDR3 is TGTGCCAGTAGTATCGGGGACAGCAATTCACCCCTCCACTTT. Its protein product is CASSIGDSNSPLHF.

V and J are TRBV3-1 (or the pseudogene TRBV3-2) and TRBJ2-6; D possibly uses TRBD1 or TRBD2 (5 bases each). Germline-derived CDR1 and CDR2 are LGHDT and YNNKEL (reference sequence). V was shortened by 3 bases and J by 4 bases, with 22 bases between the two germline ends. The CDR3 contains 19 residues. The CDR3 is CASSHQVGVVVFGANVLTF. CDR3 in DNA: TGTGCCAGCAGCCACCAAGTGGGGGTTGTCGTCTTCGGGGCCAACGTCCTGACTTTC.

This clone appeared once. This sequence joins TRBV28 and TRBJ2-1; TRBD2 matches 11 bases. This CDR3 is built from 17 residues. CDR1 MDHEN and CDR2 SYDVKM come from the germline V gene. V lost 5 bases and J lost 8; bases outside the gene matches: 14. CDR3 sequence reads: CASSPRGSGRVADEQFF. As DNA, the CDR3 is TGTGCCAGCAGTCCCCGGGGTAGCGGGAGGGTCGCCGATGAGCAGTTCTTC.

V is TRBV4-3 and J is TRBJ2-2, with D hard to call. The CDR3 spans 14 residues. Germline loops: CDR1 LGHNA, CDR2 YSLEER. V lost 1 base to trimming and J lost 7 bases, with 10 bases between them. In DNA, the CDR3 is TGCGCCAGCAGCCAAGGCTACCTGGGCGGGGAGCTGTTTTTT. Protein sequence: CASSQGYLGGELFF.

This rearrangement joins TRBV7-2 to TRBJ2-2, with D perhaps matching TRBD2 (6 bases). The CDR3 runs to 15 residues. Germline V gene lookup returns CDR1 SGHTA and CDR2 FQGNSA. The V end lost 4 bases, the J end lost 2 bases, and 11 bases lay between the germline ends. For the CDR3, the DNA is TGTGCCAGCAGCTCCCGGACTACCAACACCGGGGAGCTGTTTTTT. It encodes CASSSRTTNTGELFF. Supplemented by reference TRBV7-2 and TRBJ2-2, the full variable domain reads GAGVSQSPSNKVTEKGKDVELRCDPISGHTALYWYRQSLGQGLEFLIYFQGNSAPDKSGLPSDRFSAERTGGSVSTLTIQRTQQEDSAVYLCASSSRTTNTGELFFGEGSRLTVL.

This chain links TRBV6-2 or TRBV6-3 with TRBJ2-3; 8 nucleotides agree with TRBD2. The CDR3 has 17 residues. Germline V gene lookup returns CDR1 MNHEY and CDR2 SVGEGT. J lost 3 bases, V lost 5 bases, and 13 bases had no gene match. In nucleotides, the CDR3 is TGTGCCAGCAGTCCACCGCCCTATAGCGGGGAAACAGATACGCAGTATTTT. This translates into CASSPPPYSGETDTQYF.

This clone appeared a few times. This chain uses TRBV10-1 with TRBJ1-1; no clear D gene. The germline V gene encodes CDR1 WNHNN and CDR2 SYGVQD (reference sequence). V lost 2 bases to trimming and J lost 3 bases, with 10 bases between them. The length of the CDR3 is 14 residues. CDR3 sequence: CASSEHRQYTEAFF. CDR3 coding DNA: TGCGCCAGCAGTGAGCACCGTCAATACACTGAAGCTTTCTTT.

The rearrangement links TRBV7-8 to TRBJ2-7; TRBD2 is a possible D gene (5 bases). Deletions cut 5 bases from V and 5 bases from J, with 10 bases between. The CDR3 is 12 amino acids. Germline lookup yields CDR1 SGHVS and CDR2 FQNEAQ. CDR3 nucleotide sequence: TGTGCCAGCAGCCCAAGGACTGACGAGCAGTACTTC. It encodes CASSPRTDEQYF. The full variable domain, rest sourced from reference TRBV7-8 and TRBJ2-7, is GAGVSQSPRYKVAKRGQDVALRCDPISGHVSLFWYQQALGQGPEFLTYFQNEAQLDKSGLPSDRFFAERPEGSVSTLKIQRTQQEDSAVYLCASSPRTDEQYFGPGTRLTVT.

The chain is built from TRBV5-1 and TRBJ1-4; 10 bases are a match to TRBD1. Trimming removed 3 bases from V and 5 bases from J; junction bases left unmatched: 4. The CDR3 is 15 amino acids. CDR1 is SGHRS and CDR2 is YFSETQ in the germline V gene. The CDR3 reads CASSWGQGKNEKLFF. The CDR3 DNA follows: TGCGCCAGCAGCTGGGGACAGGGGAAAAATGAAAAACTGTTTTTT.

The chain employs TRBV6-5 and TRBJ2-2, with 7 bases matching TRBD1. The CDR3 runs 14 residues. J gave up 8 bases and V 2 bases, and 5 bases lay outside the gene matches. Germline values: CDR1 MNHEY, CDR2 SVGAGI. CDR3 sequence reads: CASSYGTVRGELFF. The CDR3 region has the DNA TGTGCCAGCAGTTACGGGACAGTTCGAGGGGAGCTGTTTTTT.

This clone was detected once. The chain has TRBV4-1 and TRBJ1-4; tentatively, D is TRBD1 (6 bases). From germline, CDR1 is MGHRA and CDR2 YSYEKL. V was pared by 4 bases and J by 7 bases, with 16 bases between. The CDR3 contains 15 residues. CDR3 amino acids: CASSPRGTTSEKLFF. Written as DNA, the CDR3 is TGCGCCAGCAGCCCAAGGGGGACAACGAGTGAAAAACTGTTTTTT.

J is TRBJ2-1 and V is TRBV7-9, with D uncertain. CDR1 SEHNR and CDR2 FQNEAQ come from the germline V gene (reference sequence). The germline V and J ends were trimmed by 0 bases and 6 bases, with 15 bases remaining between them. The CDR3 is 16 residues long. In DNA form, the CDR3 reads TGTGCCAGCAGCTTAGCAAGGGTCTCTTTCGGCAATGAGCAGTTCTTC. Protein: CASSLARVSFGNEQFF.

Note on this clone: Distinct nucleotide sequences in the sample also encode this CDR3. The V call is TRBV5-1, the J call TRBJ2-7; perhaps TRBD1 as D (5 bases). V gave up 0 bases and J gave up 5 bases, with 9 bases separating them. CDR3 size: 13 residues. CDR1 is SGHRS and CDR2 is YFSETQ in the germline V gene. CDR3 sequence reads: CASSLGQGDEQYF. In DNA form, the CDR3 reads TGCGCCAGCAGCTTGGGGCAGGGTGACGAGCAGTACTTC.

The chain carries TRBV18 and TRBJ1-1; D remains ambiguous. The CDR3 is made up of 15 amino acids. Trimming cost V 6 bases and J 4 bases, with 18 bases left between them. The germline V gene has CDR1 KGHSH and CDR2 LQKENI. The CDR3 bases are TGTGCCAGCTCCCCTAAGGACGTCCGGGGCACTGAAGCTTTCTTT. Translating it yields CASSPKDVRGTEAFF.

The gene calls are TRBV19 and TRBJ1-2; D is undetermined. Trimming pared 1 base from V and 5 bases from J, leaving 11 bases between. Germline loops: CDR1 LNHDA, CDR2 SQIVND (reference sequence). This CDR3 has 14 amino acids. Here the CDR3 reads CASSIVHGRYGYTF. CDR3 nucleotides: TGTGCCAGTAGTATAGTCCACGGAAGATATGGCTACACCTTC.

This rearrangement joins TRBV7-2 to TRBJ2-7; TRBD2 is a possible D gene (5 bases). Trimming removed 2 bases at V and 2 bases at J, with 22 bases between. The length of the CDR3 is 18 residues. Germline V gene lookup returns CDR1 SGHTA and CDR2 FQGNSA. CDR3 nucleotides: TGTGCCAGCAGCTTATTTGCCCGCGTCGGGATTAGGGCCTACGAGCAGTACTTC. Protein product: CASSLFARVGIRAYEQYF.

The rearrangement uses TRBV30 and TRBJ2-5; 12 nucleotides align to TRBD1. CDR1 is GTSNPN, CDR2 SVGIG, per germline (reference sequence). Germline trimming cut 7 bases from V and 6 bases from J; bases unmatched to any gene: 6. This CDR3 spans 13 amino acids. The CDR3 sequence is CAFGTGGRKTQYF. In DNA, the CDR3 is TGTGCCTTCGGGACAGGGGGCAGGAAGACCCAGTACTTC.

This rearrangement joins TRBV5-1 to TRBJ2-5; TRBD2 might be the D (7 bases). V was clipped by 1 base and J by 5 bases, with 15 bases between them. The CDR3 loop spans 15 amino acids. Looked up from germline, CDR1 is SGHRS and CDR2 is YFSETQ. CDR3 nucleotide sequence: TGCGCCAGCAGCTTGTTAGGGGGGGCCGGGGAGACCCAGTACTTC. Residues: CASSLLGGAGETQYF. The full variable domain, its missing parts supplied by reference TRBV5-1 and TRBJ2-5, is KAGVTQTPRYLIKTRGQQVTLSCSPISGHRSVSWYQQTPGQGLQFLFEYFSETQRNKGNFPGRFSGRQFSNSRSEMNVSTLELGDSALYLCASSLLGGAGETQYFGPGTRLLVL.

The chain employs TRBV29-1 and TRBJ1-5; 9 bases align to TRBD1. The CDR3 sequence is 14 residues long. V was pared by 5 bases and J by 4 bases, with 6 bases of the junction left unmatched. Germline CDR1 SQVTM, CDR2 ANQGSEA. CDR3 in amino acids: CSVTSGTGNQPQHF. The CDR3 DNA follows: TGCAGCGTTACATCCGGGACAGGGAATCAGCCCCAGCATTTT. Looking up the rest from reference TRBV29-1 and TRBJ1-5 gives the full variable domain: SAVISQKPSRDICQRGTSLTIQCQVDSQVTMMFWYRQQPGQSLTLIATANQGSEATYESGFVIDKFPISRPNLTFSTLTVSNMSPEDSSIYLCSVTSGTGNQPQHFGDGTRLSIL.

This clone appeared a single time. This sequence joins TRBV5-5 and TRBJ2-7, with D possibly being TRBD2 (6 bases). Germline-derived CDR1 and CDR2 are SGHKS and YYEKEE (reference sequence). With 0 bases removed from V and 7 bases from J, the gap between germline ends came to 17 bases. The CDR3 loop spans 15 amino acids. CDR3 in DNA: TGTGCCAGCAGCTTGGACTACGGACCCGCGGGGGAGCAGTACTTC. Protein: CASSLDYGPAGEQYF. The full variable domain, rest sourced from reference TRBV5-5 and TRBJ2-7, is DAGVTQSPTHLIKTRGQQVTLRCSPISGHKSVSWYQQVLGQGPQFIFQYYEKEERGRGNFPDRFSARQFPNYSSELNVNALLLGDSALYLCASSLDYGPAGEQYFGPGTRLTVT.

The chain is built from TRBV5-8 and TRBJ2-7, with D unclear. Looked up from germline, CDR1 is SGHTS and CDR2 is YDEGEE. CDR3 length: 13 amino acids. The V and J ends lost 2 bases and 2 bases respectively, with 8 bases between them. CDR3 coding DNA: TGTGCCAGCAGCTTTTCTGGGACCTACGAGCAGTACTTC. Residues: CASSFSGTYEQYF.

This rearrangement joins TRBV9 to TRBJ2-3; D uncertain. Between the trimmed V and J ends, which lost 0 bases and 5 bases, there was a span of 4 bases. Germline values: CDR1 SGDLS, CDR2 YYNGEE. CDR3 size: 12 residues. CDR3: CASSVAGDTQYF. DNA of the CDR3: TGTGCCAGCAGCGTAGCAGGAGATACGCAGTATTTT.

This chain joins TRBV5-1 and TRBJ1-4; unclear D gene. Trimming left V 1 base short and J 5 bases short, with 9 bases between. Germline lookup yields CDR1 SGHRS and CDR2 YFSETQ. CDR3 length: 14 residues. The CDR3 spells CASSLTDDNEKLFF. Here the CDR3 DNA reads TGCGCCAGCAGCTTGACAGATGACAATGAAAAACTGTTTTTT.

This clone has a single count. The chain links TRBV28 to TRBJ2-6; TRBD2 might be the D (7 bases). The germline V and J ends were trimmed by 6 bases and 0 bases, with 21 bases remaining between them. Germline loops: CDR1 MDHEN, CDR2 SYDVKM. The CDR3 sequence is 19 residues long. CDR3 nucleotides: TGTGCCAGCAGCCCTTCGGGGGAGGGAGGGGGCTCTGGGGCCAACGTCCTGACTTTC. It translates to CASSPSGEGGGSGANVLTF. Full variable domain (rest looked up from reference TRBV28 and TRBJ2-6): DVKVTQSSRYLVKRTGEKVFLECVQDMDHENMFWYRQDPGLGLRLIYFSYDVKMKEKGDIPEGYSVSREKKERFSLILESASTNQTSMYLCASSPSGEGGGSGANVLTFGAGSRLTVL.

The chain recombines TRBV24-1 with TRBJ1-4; D gene unclear. Germline loops: CDR1 KGHDR, CDR2 SFDVKD. The CDR3 has 14 residues. With 2 bases removed from V and 7 bases from J, the gap between germline ends came to 10 bases. This CDR3 reads CATSDSTGGEKLFF. The CDR3 DNA sequence: TGTGCCACCAGTGATTCCACGGGAGGTGAAAAACTGTTTTTT.

The chain links TRBV6-5 to TRBJ2-7; 9 bases are shared with TRBD1. V shed 6 bases, J shed 3 bases, and the junction held 9 bases outside the gene matches. The CDR3 loop spans 15 amino acids. CDR1 and CDR2 from the germline V gene are MNHEY and SVGAGI. CDR3 region: CASSQQGQGFYEQYF. The CDR3 DNA sequence: TGTGCCAGCAGCCAACAGGGACAGGGATTCTACGAGCAGTACTTC.

The chain is built from TRBV9 and TRBJ2-3, with D unclear. This CDR3 comprises 15 residues. CDR1 is SGDLS, CDR2 YYNGEE, per germline. Trimming took off 2 bases at V and 2 bases at J, with 12 bases between the two ends. CDR3 coding DNA: TGTGCCAGCAGCGTTGGCCCCGGAAACACAGATACGCAGTATTTT. Its protein product is CASSVGPGNTDTQYF.

This CDR3 reads CASRKLTSGLSTDTQYF. CDR3 DNA sequence: TGTGCCAGCAGGAAATTAACTAGCGGCCTTAGCACAGATACGCAGTATTTT. The chain is built from TRBV7-2 and TRBJ2-3; 8 bases are shared with TRBD2. The trim removed 6 bases at V and 0 bases at J, leaving 11 bases unmatched. Germline CDR1 reads SGHTA; CDR2 reads FQGNSA. The CDR3 extends over 17 amino acids. Full variable domain (remainder filled in from reference TRBV7-2 and TRBJ2-3): GAGVSQSPSNKVTEKGKDVELRCDPISGHTALYWYRQSLGQGLEFLIYFQGNSAPDKSGLPSDRFSAERTGGSVSTLTIQRTQQEDSAVYLCASRKLTSGLSTDTQYFGPGTRLTVL.

The V gene is TRBV9, the J gene TRBJ1-1; 7 bases line up with TRBD1. Trimming removed 3 bases from V and 11 bases from J; junction bases left unmatched: 7. The germline V gene encodes CDR1 SGDLS and CDR2 YYNGEE. The CDR3 sequence is 12 residues long. This CDR3 is CASSAIQGRAFF. The CDR3, as DNA: TGTGCCAGCAGCGCGATACAGGGGAGGGCTTTCTTT.

V is TRBV13 and J is TRBJ2-7; 7 bases line up with TRBD2. Germline-derived CDR1 and CDR2 are PRHDT and FYEKMQ (reference sequence). V lost 5 bases, J lost 1 base, and 2 bases stayed unmatched. The CDR3 runs 13 residues. The CDR3 DNA sequence: TGTGCCAGCAGCGGTAGCGGGTCCTACGAGCAGTACTTC. Translation gives CASSGSGSYEQYF.